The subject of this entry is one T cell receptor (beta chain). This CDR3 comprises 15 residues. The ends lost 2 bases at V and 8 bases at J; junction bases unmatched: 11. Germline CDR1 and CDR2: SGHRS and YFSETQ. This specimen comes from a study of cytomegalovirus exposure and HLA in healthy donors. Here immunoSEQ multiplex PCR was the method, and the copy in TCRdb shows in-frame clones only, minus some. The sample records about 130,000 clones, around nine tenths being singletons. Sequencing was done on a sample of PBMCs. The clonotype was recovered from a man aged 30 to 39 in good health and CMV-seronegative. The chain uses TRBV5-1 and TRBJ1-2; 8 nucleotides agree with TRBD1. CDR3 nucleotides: TGCGCCAGCAGCTTACGGTCCGGACAGGGTCCGGGCTACACCTTC. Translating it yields CASSLRSGQGPGYTF. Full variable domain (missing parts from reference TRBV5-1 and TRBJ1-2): KAGVTQTPRYLIKTRGQQVTLSCSPISGHRSVSWYQQTPGQGLQFLFEYFSETQRNKGNFPGRFSGRQFSNSRSEMNVSTLELGDSALYLCASSLRSGQGPGYTFGSGTRLTVV.